Included here is one T cell receptor beta chain sequence, with context. The table lists this clone with a count of one. Its antigen has not been determined. Per-base qualities were not stored, and no clone one base away is much larger. This entry belongs to a study of blood T cell repertoires in COVID-19 (dated by TCRdb to about 2020). Some background on the complete study: The collaborator samples originated in the United States, Italy and Spain and spanned the acute and convalescent phases of COVID-19. Where available, HLA class I and class II types were taken from metadata supplied by the sample provider and were not determined by assay-based typing. The material from the prospective study consisted of cDNA or gDNA derived from T cells, B-cell-depleted T cells, or PBMCs. Deeply sampled blood TCRbeta repertoires from subjects exposed to, actively infected with, or recovered from COVID-19 were included in the dataset. Sample metadata almost always included a de-identified subject ID, COVID-19 status, age in years and sex. A freely available public database, intended as a resource for researchers studying the immune response to SARS-CoV-2, is where the repertoires were released. The samples were drawn from the first 160 participants of the ongoing ImmuneRACE study and from over a thousand subjects provided by 6 global collaborators. The full study reports these points: The quantity of clinical and demographic metadata differed by source and by participant and was supplied without curation.

The CDR3, cysteine through phenylalanine, is 20 amino acids long. Of all the DNA, just the CDR3 is kept, 60 bases in frame from base 1. V is pruned by 0 bases and J by 2 bases, leaving 16 bases of the junction without a gene match. CDR1 and CDR2, per the germline V gene (reference sequence), are GTSNPN and SVGIG. Whole blood was collected in K2EDTA tubes by collaborating institutions according to the institutions' own protocols. For TCRbeta analysis, collaborator samples were shipped as frozen whole blood, as isolated PBMCs, or as DNA extracted from either sample type. TCRbeta CDR3 regions were amplified from genomic DNA using the immunoSEQ Assay, a bias-controlled multiplex PCR. The original pipeline was this. The number of nucleated cells in each sample was estimated from the amplification of reference gene primers within the assay. To quantify the absolute abundance of each unique TCRbeta CDR3 rearrangement, sequence reads were collapsed and filtered. Productive Simpson clonality was computed per sample as the square root of Simpson's diversity index over productive rearrangements. TCRdb took this table from immuneACCESS and kept in-frame rearrangements with V and J called. Such tables lack part of the clones; where checked against another copy, unresolved V genes explain under half of the gap, and the rest is unexplained. For V, J and clone size, that table is used; D and trimming come from the DNA. The sample table holds about 42,000 clones, of which about nine tenths were seen once. Of the sample, around 19% is held by the ten largest clones.

Recombination linked TRBV30 to TRBJ2-1; a stretch of 10 junction bases matches TRBD2. This clonotype was sampled from a man between 65 and 79 years old with active COVID-19. Sequences were obtained from peripheral blood. This receptor has the CDR3 CAWSVLTPSGRAVAYNEQFF. At the DNA level, the sequence is TGTGCCTGGAGTGTCCTGACTCCCAGCGGGAGGGCCGTTGCCTACAATGAGCAGTTCTTC.